This paragraph covers one TCR beta chain sequence. Assay used: immunoSEQ multiplex PCR; TCRdb lists only in-frame clones, some missing. The top ten clones hold less than 6% of a sample with tens of thousands of clones, over 60% of them seen once. The V end was cut by 2 bases, the J end by 3 bases, with 13 bases between. The length of the CDR3 is 16 residues. Germline-derived CDR1 and CDR2 are MNHEY and SMNVEV (reference sequence). These data belong to a study of blood T cell repertoires in COVID-19. Specimen: peripheral blood. The chain couples TRBV27 to TRBJ2-2; possible D gene TRBD1, 6 bases. This TCR was recovered from a human donor in a cohort sampled during active COVID-19. The CDR3 here is CASSLGWGRDTGELFF. The CDR3 DNA is TGTGCCAGCAGTTTAGGGTGGGGGCGCGACACCGGGGAGCTGTTTTTT.